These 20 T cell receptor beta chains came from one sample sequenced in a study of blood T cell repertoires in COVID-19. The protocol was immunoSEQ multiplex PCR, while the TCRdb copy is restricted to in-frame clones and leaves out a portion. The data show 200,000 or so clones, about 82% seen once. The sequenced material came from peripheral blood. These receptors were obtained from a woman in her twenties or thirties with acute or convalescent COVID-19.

CDR3 region: CASSQQTNEKLFF. For the CDR3, the DNA is TGTGCCAGCTCACAGCAAACTAATGAAAAACTGTTTTTT. The rearrangement uses TRBV18 and TRBJ1-4; D is unresolved. This CDR3 contains 13 residues. V lost 4 bases and J lost 1, with 4 bases in between. In germline, CDR1 is KGHSH, CDR2 LQKENI.

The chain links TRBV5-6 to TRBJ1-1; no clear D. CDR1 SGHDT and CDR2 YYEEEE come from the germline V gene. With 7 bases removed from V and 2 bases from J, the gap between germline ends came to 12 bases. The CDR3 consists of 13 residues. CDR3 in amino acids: CASELLGNTEAFF. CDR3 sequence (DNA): TGTGCCAGCGAGCTTCTAGGAAACACTGAAGCTTTCTTT.

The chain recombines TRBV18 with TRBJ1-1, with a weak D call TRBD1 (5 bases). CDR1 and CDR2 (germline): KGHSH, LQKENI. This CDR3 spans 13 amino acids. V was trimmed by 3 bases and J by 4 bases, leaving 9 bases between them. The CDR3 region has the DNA TGTGCCAGCTCACCGTTGGGGGGCACTGAAGCTTTCTTT. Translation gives CASSPLGGTEAFF.

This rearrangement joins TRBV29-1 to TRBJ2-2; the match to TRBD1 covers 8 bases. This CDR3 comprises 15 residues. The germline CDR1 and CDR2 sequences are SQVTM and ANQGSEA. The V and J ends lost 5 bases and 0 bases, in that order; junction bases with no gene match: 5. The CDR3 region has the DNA TGCAGCGTTCCAGGGGGCACAGCGAACACCGGGGAGCTGTTTTTT. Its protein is CSVPGGTANTGELFF.

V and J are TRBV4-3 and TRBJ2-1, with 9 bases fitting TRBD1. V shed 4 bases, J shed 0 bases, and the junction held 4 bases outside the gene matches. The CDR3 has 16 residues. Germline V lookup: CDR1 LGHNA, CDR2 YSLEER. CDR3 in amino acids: CASSLGTGSSYNEQFF. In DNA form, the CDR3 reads TGCGCCAGCAGCCTCGGGACAGGGAGCTCCTACAATGAGCAGTTCTTC.

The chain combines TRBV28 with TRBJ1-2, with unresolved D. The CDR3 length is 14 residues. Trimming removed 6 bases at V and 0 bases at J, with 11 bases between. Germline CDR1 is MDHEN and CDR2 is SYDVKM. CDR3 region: CASSPNGPNYGYTF. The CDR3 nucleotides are TGTGCCAGCAGCCCTAATGGTCCTAACTATGGCTACACCTTC.

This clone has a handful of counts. For the CDR3, the DNA is TGTGCCAGCTCACCACAGATAGCAGGGCCGAACACTGAAGCTTTCTTT. It specifies CASSPQIAGPNTEAFF. This chain uses TRBV18 with TRBJ1-1; TRBD1 might be the D (5 bases). The germline CDR1 and CDR2 sequences are KGHSH and LQKENI. V shed 1 base and J shed 1 base, with 13 bases lying between them. This CDR3 is 16 amino acids long.

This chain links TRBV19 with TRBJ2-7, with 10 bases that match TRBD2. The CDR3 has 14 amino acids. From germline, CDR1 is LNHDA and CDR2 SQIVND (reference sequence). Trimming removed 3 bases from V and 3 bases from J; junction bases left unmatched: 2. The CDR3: CASSMASGGYEQYF. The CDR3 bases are TGTGCCAGTAGTATGGCTAGCGGGGGCTACGAGCAGTACTTC.

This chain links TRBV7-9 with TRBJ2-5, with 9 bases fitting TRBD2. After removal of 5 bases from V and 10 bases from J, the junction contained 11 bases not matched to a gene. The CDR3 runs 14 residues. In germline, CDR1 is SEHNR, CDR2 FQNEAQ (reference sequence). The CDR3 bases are TGTGCCAGCAGCCTACCTGGCGCGGGGGGGAACCAGTACTTC. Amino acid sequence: CASSLPGAGGNQYF.

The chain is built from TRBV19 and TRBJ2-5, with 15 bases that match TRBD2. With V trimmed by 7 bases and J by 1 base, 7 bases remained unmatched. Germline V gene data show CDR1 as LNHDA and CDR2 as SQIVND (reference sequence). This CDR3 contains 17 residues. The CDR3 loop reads CASTGTSGRLSQETQYF. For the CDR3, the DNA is TGTGCCAGTACTGGGACTAGCGGGAGGCTCTCCCAAGAGACCCAGTACTTC.

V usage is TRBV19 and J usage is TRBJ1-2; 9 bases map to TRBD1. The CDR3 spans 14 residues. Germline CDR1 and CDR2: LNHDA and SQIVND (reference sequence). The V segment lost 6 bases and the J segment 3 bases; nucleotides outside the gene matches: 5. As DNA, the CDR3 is TGTGCCAGTAGAAGACAGGGGGAAGACTATGGCTACACCTTC. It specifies CASRRQGEDYGYTF.

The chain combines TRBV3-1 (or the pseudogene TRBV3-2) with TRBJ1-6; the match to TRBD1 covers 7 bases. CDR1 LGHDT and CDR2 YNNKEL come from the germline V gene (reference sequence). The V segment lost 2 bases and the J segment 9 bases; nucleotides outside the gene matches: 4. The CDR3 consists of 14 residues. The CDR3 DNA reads TGTGCCAGCAGCCAAAACAGGGGCGCTTCACCCCTCCACTTT. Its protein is CASSQNRGASPLHF.

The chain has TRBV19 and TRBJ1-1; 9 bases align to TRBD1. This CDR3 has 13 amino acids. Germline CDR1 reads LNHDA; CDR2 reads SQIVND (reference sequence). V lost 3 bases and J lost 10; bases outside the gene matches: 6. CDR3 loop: CASSILGTGRAFF. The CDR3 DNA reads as TGTGCCAGTAGTATTCTCGGGACAGGGCGAGCTTTCTTT. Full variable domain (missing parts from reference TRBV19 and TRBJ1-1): DGGITQSPKYLFRKEGQNVTLSCEQNLNHDAMYWYRQDPGQGLRLIYYSQIVNDFQKGDIAEGYSVSREKKESFPLTVTSAQKNPTAFYLCASSILGTGRAFFGQGTRLTVV.

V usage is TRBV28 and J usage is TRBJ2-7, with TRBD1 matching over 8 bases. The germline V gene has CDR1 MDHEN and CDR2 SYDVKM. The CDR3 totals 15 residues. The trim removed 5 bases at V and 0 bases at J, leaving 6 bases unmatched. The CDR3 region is CASSKGQGYSYEQYF. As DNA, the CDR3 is TGTGCCAGCAGTAAAGGACAGGGCTACTCCTACGAGCAGTACTTC.

CDR3: CASSPGQGNTIYF. Here the CDR3 DNA reads TGCGCCAGCAGCCCGGGACAGGGGAACACCATATATTTT. V gene TRBV4-1 combines with J gene TRBJ1-3; 10 bases fit TRBD1. V was pared by 4 bases and J by 7 bases, with 1 base of the junction left unmatched. The V gene's germline CDR1 is MGHRA and CDR2 YSYEKL. This CDR3 comprises 13 residues.

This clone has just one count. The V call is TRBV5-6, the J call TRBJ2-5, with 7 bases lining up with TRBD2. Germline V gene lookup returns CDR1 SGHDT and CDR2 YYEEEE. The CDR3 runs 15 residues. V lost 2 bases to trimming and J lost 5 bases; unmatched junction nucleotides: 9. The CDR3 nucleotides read TGTGCCAGCAGCTTCGATCGCTGGGGGGGGGAGACCCAGTACTTC. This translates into CASSFDRWGGETQYF.

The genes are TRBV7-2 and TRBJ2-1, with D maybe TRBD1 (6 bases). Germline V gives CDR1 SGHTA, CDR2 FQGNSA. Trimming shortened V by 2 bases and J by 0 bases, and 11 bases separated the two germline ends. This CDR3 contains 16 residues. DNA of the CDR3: TGTGCCAGCAGCTTAAGTGGGGGCCGCTCCTACAATGAGCAGTTCTTC. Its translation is CASSLSGGRSYNEQFF.

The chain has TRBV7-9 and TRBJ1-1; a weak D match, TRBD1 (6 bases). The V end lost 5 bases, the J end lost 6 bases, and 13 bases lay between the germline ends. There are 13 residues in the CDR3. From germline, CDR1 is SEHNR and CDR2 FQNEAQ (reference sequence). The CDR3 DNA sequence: TGTGCCAGCAGCCTAACAGGGCAATCTGAAGCTTTCTTT. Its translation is CASSLTGQSEAFF.

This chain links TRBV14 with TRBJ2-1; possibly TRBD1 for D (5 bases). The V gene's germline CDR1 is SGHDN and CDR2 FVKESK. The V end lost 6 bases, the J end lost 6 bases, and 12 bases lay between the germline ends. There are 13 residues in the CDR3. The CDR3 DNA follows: TGTGCCAGCAGACTTGACAGTTCCAATGAGCAGTTCTTC. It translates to CASRLDSSNEQFF.

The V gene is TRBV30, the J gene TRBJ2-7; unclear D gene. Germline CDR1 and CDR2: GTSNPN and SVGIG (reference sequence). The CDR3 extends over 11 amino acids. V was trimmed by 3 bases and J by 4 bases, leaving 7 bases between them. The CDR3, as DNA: TGTGCCTGGAGAGCTGAATACGAGCAGTACTTC. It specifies CAWRAEYEQYF.